The T cell receptor beta chain described here comes from a study of graft-versus-host responses after intestinal transplantation. Study background: Recipients underwent multivisceral, liver-intestinal, or isolated intestinal transplants. Anti-thymocyte globulin induction was given to all recipients, followed by tacrolimus and steroids for roughly three years.

This CDR3 is built from 14 residues. Trimming removed 9 bases from V and 2 bases from J, with 17 bases in between. Germline values: CDR1 MRHNA, CDR2 SNTAGT. Produced via immunoSEQ multiplex PCR; TCRdb's table is partial and in-frame only. The sample has about 100,000 clones, about 90% seen once; the top ten hold around 1%. Study results and limitations: Early post-transplant HvG declines were associated with peak circulating GvH clone levels. GvH clones detected in recipient marrow included some appearing first in ileum or blood.

Worth noting for this clone: Its antigen is not identified.

Here the sequenced sample was unstimulated CD4+ T cells sorted from spleen or lymph node cells, taken before transplant. This TCR derives from a human donor who was the organ donor for an intestinal transplant. This chain joins TRBV6-4 and TRBJ2-7, with a tentative D call TRBD2 (7 bases). In DNA form, the CDR3 reads TGTGCCAGGGGGGAGGGGGGAAAAACCTACGAGCAGTACTTC. The encoded protein is CARGEGGKTYEQYF.